This record looks at one T cell receptor (beta chain) sequence and its context. Its antigen is currently not known. This may be a read error: a much more frequent sequence differs by one nucleotide. The record originates from a study of T cells in Graves' hyperthyroidism and ophthalmopathy (dated by TCRdb to between 2018 and 2021). A note on the overall study: Peripheral blood was collected at initial diagnosis, before any treatment. For training and testing, the roughly 100 patients in the discovery cohort were randomly divided in a 7:3 ratio. A discovery cohort of about 96 patients, about 40 with Graves' ophthalmopathy and about 60 with stable Graves' hyperthyroidism, was used to find distinguishing TCR V-J signatures. TCR Vbeta CDR3 sequencing of 120 to 150 peripheral blood samples (approximately 44 ophthalmopathy, roughly 72 hyperthyroidism and some 17 progressor patients) is reported in the paper. In addition, the study compared T-cell repertoires in thyroid tissue and in blood from 6 or 7 Graves' hyperthyroidism patients. Once sampling was done, hyperthyroidism patients were given methimazole at a starting dose of 30 mg daily, whereas ophthalmopathy patients were given high-dose intravenous methylprednisolone. Whether ophthalmopathy could be predicted prospectively was tested in an independent validation cohort made up of roughly 20 hyperthyroidism patients plus 17 patients who later progressed to ophthalmopathy.

Overall study outcomes, separate from this receptor: In validation, the model predicted progression to ophthalmopathy a median of roughly 6.5 months before onset, with approximately 68% sensitivity and more than 72% specificity. A 13 V-J signature model separated ophthalmopathy from stable hyperthyroidism, with approximately 86% sensitivity and roughly 84% specificity in cross-validation and 80%/75% in testing. Most expanded thyroid clonotypes (frequency above 0.001) were also detected in blood, suggesting blood repertoires may reflect thyroid immune responses. Sample size was not statistically predetermined, and blinding of investigators to group allocation was not performed.

The TCR beta CDR3 regions were amplified from the RNA transcripts. A first-round RT-PCR of the TCR CDR3 used the HTBI primer set with the Qiagen OneStep RT-PCR kit. Libraries were constructed in a second round of multiplex PCR, after which size selection and purification were carried out. The libraries were sequenced on an Illumina HiSeq2000 using paired-end 100 bp reads. In the source study's methods: SOAPnuke was used to process the raw data, with reads discarded if the reads contained adapters or uncalled bases, had a mean Phred below 15, or lacked an exact constant-primer or identifier match. COPE v1.2.5 was used to merge the high-quality paired reads, and each unique nucleotide sequence was defined as a clonotype. Clonotypes were aligned to IMGT TRBV, TRBD and TRBJ reference segments using MiTCR v1.1. Only V-J combinations with frequency above 0.0001, covering 99% to 99.2% of repertoires, were analysed. The TCS score was defined as F50 (clonal expansion) divided by E x V (chaos), with BLOSUM62-based TCRdist calculated between CDR3 peptides within each V-J. Welch's t-statistics and random forest reduced fewer than 600 V-J features to 13, which were used in a naive Bayes classifier (R e1071). The similarity between thyroid and blood repertoires was quantified using the Morisita-Horn index. Using fastp trimming at Q25 and MiXCR clonotype assembly, TCRdb reanalyzed the public sequencing data and kept in-frame beta chains. All rows with the same CDR3 protein become a single entry with the most common DNA and genes. V and J calls and clone size were set by TCRdb, not the authors. A total of just under 750,000 distinct CDR3 sequences appear in this sample, approximately 36% of them only once. The top ten clones comprise around 31% of the sample.

Graves' hyperthyroidism was defined as stable when no progression to ophthalmopathy occurred over 18 months of follow-up. Hyperthyroidism patients were newly diagnosed, had a disease duration of under 2 months, and were aged 18 to 65 years. The study excluded patients with uncontrolled infections, other autoimmune diseases, pregnancy or lactation. Diagnoses relied on clinical symptoms, serum thyroxine and TRAb, thyroid ultrasound and orbital computed tomography. PBMCs were separated from roughly 9.6 ml of fresh peripheral blood using Ficoll-Paque density gradient centrifugation. Total RNA was extracted with Trizol reagent, and quality was checked on an Agilent 2100 Bioanalyzer. CDR1 LNHDA and CDR2 SQIVND are derived from the germline V gene (reference sequence). The CDR3 runs 13 residues from the cysteine to the phenylalanine. CDR3 DNA is the only sequence kept; it has 39 bases, read in frame from the first base. The junction carries 12 bases between V and J, which are trimmed by 9 bases and 1 base respectively.

Sequenced input: blood. The origin of this receptor is a woman in her thirties or forties with Graves' hyperthyroidism. The chain is assembled from TRBV19 and TRBJ1-1, with the D gene too uncertain to name. The CDR3 has the sequence CASPHMPNTEAFF. The DNA sequence is given as TGTGCCAGCCCACATATGCCGAACACTGAAGCTTTCTTT.